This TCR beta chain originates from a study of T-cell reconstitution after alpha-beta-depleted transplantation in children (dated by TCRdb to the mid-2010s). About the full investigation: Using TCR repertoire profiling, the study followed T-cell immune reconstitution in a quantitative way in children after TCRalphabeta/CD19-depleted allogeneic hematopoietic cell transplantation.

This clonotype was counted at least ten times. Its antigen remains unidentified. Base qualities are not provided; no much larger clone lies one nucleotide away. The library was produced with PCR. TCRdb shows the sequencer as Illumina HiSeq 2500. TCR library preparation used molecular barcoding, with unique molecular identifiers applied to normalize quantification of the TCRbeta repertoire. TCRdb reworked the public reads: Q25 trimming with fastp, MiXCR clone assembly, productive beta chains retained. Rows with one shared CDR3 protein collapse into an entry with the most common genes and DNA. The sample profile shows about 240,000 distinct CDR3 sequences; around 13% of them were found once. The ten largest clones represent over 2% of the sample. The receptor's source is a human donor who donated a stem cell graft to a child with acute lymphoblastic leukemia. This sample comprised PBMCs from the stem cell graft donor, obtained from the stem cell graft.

The nucleotide sequence reads TGCAGTGCTGGGTCCCAGGGACGAGGGTACGAGCAGTACTTC. The resulting protein is CSAGSQGRGYEQYF. The chain was built from TRBV20-1 and TRBJ2-7; the D segment is perhaps TRBD1 or TRBD2, each sharing 5 matched bases. Inclusive of the bounding cysteine and phenylalanine, the CDR3 is 14 residues long. Kept here is only the CDR3 DNA, which spans 42 bases and is read in frame from base 1. Trimming at the junction amounts to 5 bases on V and 4 bases on J, and the germline ends lie 18 bases apart. Via the germline V gene (reference sequence), CDR1 is DFQATT and CDR2 SNEGSKA.